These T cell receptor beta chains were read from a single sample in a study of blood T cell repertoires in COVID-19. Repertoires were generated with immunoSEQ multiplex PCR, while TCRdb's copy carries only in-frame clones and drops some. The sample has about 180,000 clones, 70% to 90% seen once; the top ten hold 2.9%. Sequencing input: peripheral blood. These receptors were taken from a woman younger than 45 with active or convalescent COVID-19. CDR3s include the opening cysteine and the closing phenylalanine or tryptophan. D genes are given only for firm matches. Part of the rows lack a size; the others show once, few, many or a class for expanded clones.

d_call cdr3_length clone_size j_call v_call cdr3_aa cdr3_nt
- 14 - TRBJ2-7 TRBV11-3 CASSLAGLLYEQYF TGTGCCAGCAGCTTAGCCGGACTACTGTACGAGCAGTACTTC
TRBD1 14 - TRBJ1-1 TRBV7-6 CASSKGQTNTEAFF TGTGCCAGCAGCAAGGGACAGACAAACACTGAAGCTTTCTTT
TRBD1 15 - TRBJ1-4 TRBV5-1 CASSFTGESNEKLFF TGCGCCAGCAGCTTCACAGGGGAAAGTAATGAAAAACTGTTTTTT
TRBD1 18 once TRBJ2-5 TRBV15 CATSRDLETGDGQETQYF TGTGCCACCAGCAGAGATCTTGAGACAGGGGACGGCCAAGAGACCCAGTACTTC
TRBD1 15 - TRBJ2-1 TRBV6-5 CAGTDDRGSYNEQFF TGTGCCGGAACCGACGACAGGGGGTCCTACAATGAGCAGTTCTTC
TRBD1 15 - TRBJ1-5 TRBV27 CASSRTGQSNQPQHF TGTGCCAGCAGCCGGACAGGGCAGAGCAATCAGCCCCAGCATTTT
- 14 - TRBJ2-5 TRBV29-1 CSVERTYGQETQYF TGCAGCGTTGAAAGGACTTATGGGCAAGAGACCCAGTACTTC
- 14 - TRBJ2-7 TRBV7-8 CASSLSGQLYEQYF TGTGCCAGCAGCTTAAGTGGACAGCTTTACGAGCAGTACTTC
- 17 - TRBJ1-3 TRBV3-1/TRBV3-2 CASSQDVISGSGNTIYF TGTGCCAGCAGCCAAGATGTTATCAGCGGCTCTGGAAACACCATATATTTT
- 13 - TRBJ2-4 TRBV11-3 CASSRDFQNIQYF TGTGCCAGCAGCAGGGACTTTCAAAACATTCAGTACTTC
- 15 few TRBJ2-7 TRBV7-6 CASSYAPDNSYEQYF TGTGCCAGCAGCTATGCCCCAGACAATTCCTACGAGCAGTACTTC
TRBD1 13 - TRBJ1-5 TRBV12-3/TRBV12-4 CASSGQGAQPQHF TGTGCCAGCAGTGGACAGGGGGCGCAGCCCCAGCATTTT
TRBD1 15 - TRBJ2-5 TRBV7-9 CASSLGGTGYGTQYF TGTGCCAGCAGCTTAGGGGGGACAGGGTACGGGACCCAGTACTTC
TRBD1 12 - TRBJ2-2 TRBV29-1 CSARGLAGELFF TGCAGCGCCAGGGGGCTCGCCGGGGAGCTGTTTTTT
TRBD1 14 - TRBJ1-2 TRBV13 CASSLRGDRSGYTF TGTGCCAGCAGCTTAAGGGGGGACAGGAGCGGCTACACCTTC
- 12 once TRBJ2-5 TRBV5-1 CASSSYQETQYF TGCGCCAGCAGCTCCTACCAAGAGACCCAGTACTTC
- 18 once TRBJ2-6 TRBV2 CASSELGGPFSGANVLTF TGTGCCAGCAGTGAATTAGGAGGGCCCTTCTCTGGGGCCAACGTCCTGACTTTC
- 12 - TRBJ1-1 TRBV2 CASSEWEAEAFF TGTGCCAGCAGTGAATGGGAGGCTGAAGCTTTCTTT
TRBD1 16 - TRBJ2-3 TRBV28 CASSTTGTGATDTQYF TGTGCCAGCAGTACCACCGGGACAGGGGCCACAGATACGCAGTATTTT
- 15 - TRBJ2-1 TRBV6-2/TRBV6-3 CASSYFVGFDNEQFF TGTGCCAGCAGTTACTTTGTCGGGTTTGACAATGAGCAGTTCTTC
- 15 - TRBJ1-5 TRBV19 CASSRQIYSNQPQHF TGTGCCAGTAGTCGACAGATCTATAGCAATCAGCCCCAGCATTTT
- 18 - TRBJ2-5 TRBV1 CTSSQLYASGSRGETQYF TGCACCAGCAGCCAACTATATGCTAGCGGGAGTAGAGGAGAGACCCAGTACTTC
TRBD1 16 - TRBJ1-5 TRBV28 CASSFTGTGSNQPQHF TGTGCCAGCAGTTTCACGGGGACAGGTAGCAATCAGCCCCAGCATTTT
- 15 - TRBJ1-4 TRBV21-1 CASSPQGLRNEKLFF TGTGCCAGCAGCCCCCAGGGGTTGCGTAATGAAAAACTGTTTTTT
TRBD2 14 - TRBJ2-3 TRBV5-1 CASSFSSGTDTQYF TGCGCCAGCAGCTTTTCTAGCGGGACAGATACGCAGTATTTT
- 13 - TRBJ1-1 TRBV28 CASSFPGLEVAFF TGTGCCAGCAGTTTCCCAGGGCTTGAAGTTGCTTTCTTT
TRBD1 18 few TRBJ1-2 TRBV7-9 CASTRVTGTGTNEYGYTF TGTGCCAGCACTCGAGTAACCGGGACAGGGACGAATGAATATGGCTACACCTTC
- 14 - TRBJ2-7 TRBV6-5 CASSFRDSSYEQYF TGTGCCAGCAGTTTCCGGGACTCTTCCTACGAGCAGTACTTC
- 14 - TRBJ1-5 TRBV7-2 CASSKRGGDQPQHF TGTGCCAGCAGCAAAAGGGGGGGGGATCAGCCCCAGCATTTT
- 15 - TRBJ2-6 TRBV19 CASSSGGAGANVLTF TGTGCCAGTAGTTCGGGTGGGGCCGGGGCCAACGTCCTGACTTTC
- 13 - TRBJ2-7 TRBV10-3 CATSPPSSYEQYF TGTGCCACGTCTCCTCCCAGCTCCTACGAGCAGTACTTC
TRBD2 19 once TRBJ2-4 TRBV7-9 CASSTRLAGDEETKNIQYF TGTGCCAGCAGCACCCGACTAGCGGGAGACGAAGAAACCAAAAACATTCAGTACTTC
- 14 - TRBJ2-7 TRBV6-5 CASSYKEGAYEQYF TGTGCCAGCAGTTATAAGGAGGGTGCCTACGAGCAGTACTTC
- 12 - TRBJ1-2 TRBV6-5 CASSRNRAGYTF TGTGCCAGCAGCAGAAACAGAGCTGGCTACACCTTC
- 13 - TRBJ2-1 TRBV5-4 CASSLQDYNEQFF TGTGCCAGCAGCTTGCAGGATTACAATGAGCAGTTCTTC
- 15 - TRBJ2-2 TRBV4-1 CASSLKGANTGELFF TGCGCCAGCAGCCTCAAGGGGGCGAACACCGGGGAGCTGTTTTTT
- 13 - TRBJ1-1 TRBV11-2 CASSLERNTEAFF TGTGCCAGCAGCTTGGAGAGGAACACTGAAGCTTTCTTT
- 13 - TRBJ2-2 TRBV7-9 CASSDSYTGELFF TGTGCCAGCAGCGATAGCTATACCGGGGAGCTGTTTTTT
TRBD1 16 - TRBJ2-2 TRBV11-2 CASSSLQGAGTGELFF TGTGCCAGCAGCTCCCTACAGGGGGCGGGAACCGGGGAGCTGTTTTTT
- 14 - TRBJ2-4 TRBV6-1 CASSDRVGKNIQYF TGTGCCAGCAGTGACAGGGTTGGCAAAAACATTCAGTACTTC
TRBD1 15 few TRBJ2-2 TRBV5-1 CASSSRTGTPGELFF TGCGCCAGCAGCTCGCGGACAGGGACCCCCGGGGAGCTGTTTTTT
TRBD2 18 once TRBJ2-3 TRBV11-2 CASSLVRGRREETDTQYF TGTGCCAGCAGCTTAGTTCGCGGGAGGCGGGAGGAAACAGATACGCAGTATTTT
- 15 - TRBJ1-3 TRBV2 CASRDDSLSGNTIYF TGTGCCAGCAGAGATGACAGTCTCTCTGGAAACACCATATATTTT
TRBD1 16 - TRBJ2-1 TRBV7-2 CASSLYHTQGYNEQFF TGTGCCAGCAGCTTATATCATACACAGGGGTACAATGAGCAGTTCTTC
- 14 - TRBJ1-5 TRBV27 CASSLMGGVQPQHF TGTGCCAGCAGTCTCATGGGAGGGGTCCAGCCCCAGCATTTT
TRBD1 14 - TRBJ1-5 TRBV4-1 CASSQTGDYQPQHF TGCGCCAGCAGCCAAACAGGGGATTATCAGCCCCAGCATTTT
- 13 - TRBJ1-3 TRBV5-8 CASRPTAGNTIYF TGTGCCAGCAGACCGACAGCTGGAAACACCATATATTTT
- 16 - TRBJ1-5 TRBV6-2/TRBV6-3 CASSYSGARHNQPQHF TGTGCCAGCAGTTACTCAGGGGCGCGGCACAATCAGCCCCAGCATTTT
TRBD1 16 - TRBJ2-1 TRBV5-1 CASSSLRGTALNEQFF TGCGCCAGCAGCTCCCTCAGAGGGACAGCTCTCAATGAGCAGTTCTTC
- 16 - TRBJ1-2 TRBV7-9 CASSPTGPGAHYGYTF TGTGCCAGCAGCCCAACAGGGCCAGGGGCTCACTATGGCTACACCTTC
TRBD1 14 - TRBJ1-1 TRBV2 CASRAGQGETKAFF TGTGCCAGCAGGGCCGGACAGGGAGAGACCAAAGCTTTCTTT
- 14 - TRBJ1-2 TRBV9 CASSVTRLDYGYTF TGTGCCAGCAGCGTAACGCGTCTGGACTATGGCTACACCTTC
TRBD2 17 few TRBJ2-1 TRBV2 CASRLTSGGSGYNEQFF TGTGCCAGCAGGCTAACTAGCGGGGGGTCGGGCTACAATGAGCAGTTCTTC
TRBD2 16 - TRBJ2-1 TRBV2 CASSDVRTSLDNEQFF TGTGCCAGCAGTGACGTAAGGACTAGCCTGGACAATGAGCAGTTCTTC
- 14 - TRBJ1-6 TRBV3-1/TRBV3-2 CASRDNQYNSPLHF TGTGCCAGCAGAGACAATCAATATAATTCACCCCTCCACTTT
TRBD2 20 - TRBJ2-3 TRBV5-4 CASSKPLGLAGGASTDTQYF TGTGCCAGCAGCAAACCTTTGGGACTAGCGGGGGGCGCTAGCACAGATACGCAGTATTTT
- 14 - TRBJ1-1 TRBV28 CASSVRGLLPEAFF TGTGCCAGCAGTGTCAGGGGTCTCTTACCTGAAGCTTTCTTT